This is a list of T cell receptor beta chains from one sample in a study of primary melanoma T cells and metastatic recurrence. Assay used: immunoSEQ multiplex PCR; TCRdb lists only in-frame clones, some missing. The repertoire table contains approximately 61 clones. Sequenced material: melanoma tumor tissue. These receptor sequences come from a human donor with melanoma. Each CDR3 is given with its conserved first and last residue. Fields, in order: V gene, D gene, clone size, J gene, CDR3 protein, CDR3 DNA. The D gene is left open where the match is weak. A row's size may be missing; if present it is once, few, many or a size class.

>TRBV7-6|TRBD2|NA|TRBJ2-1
CASSLVGSGSSYNEQFF
TGTGCCAGCAGCTTAGTGGGTAGCGGGAGCTCCTACAATGAGCAGTTCTTC
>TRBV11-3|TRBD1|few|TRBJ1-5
CASSSGTGGAIQPQHF
TGTGCCAGCAGCTCGGGGACAGGAGGAGCAATCCAGCCCCAGCATTTT
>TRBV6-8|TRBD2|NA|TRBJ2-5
CASGSLAGTQYF
TGTGCCAGCGGTTCGCTAGCGGGGACCCAGTACTTC
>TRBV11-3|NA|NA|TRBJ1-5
CASSLSGSNQPQHF
TGTGCCAGCAGCTTAAGCGGGAGTAATCAGCCCCAGCATTTT
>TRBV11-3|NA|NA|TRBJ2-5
CASSLDRDTVETQYF
TGTGCCAGCAGCTTAGATCGGGACACGGTGGAGACCCAGTACTTC
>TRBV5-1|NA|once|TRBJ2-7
CASSLGRDMSYEQYF
TGCGCCAGCAGCTTGGGCAGGGACATGTCCTACGAGCAGTACTTC
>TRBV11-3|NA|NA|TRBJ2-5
CASRPPGNQETQYF
TGTGCCAGCAGACCCCCAGGGAACCAAGAGACCCAGTACTTC
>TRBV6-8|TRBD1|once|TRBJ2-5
CASSLTLTGAGQETQYF
TGTGCCAGCAGCCTTACGTTGACAGGGGCTGGCCAAGAGACCCAGTACTTC
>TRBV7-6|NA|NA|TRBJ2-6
CASSLAGRGLGANVLTF
TGTGCCAGCAGCTTAGCGGGCAGGGGATTGGGGGCCAACGTCCTGACTTTC
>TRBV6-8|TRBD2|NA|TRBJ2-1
CASRYLAEGLNNEQFF
TGTGCCAGCAGATATCTAGCGGAAGGACTAAACAATGAGCAGTTCTTC
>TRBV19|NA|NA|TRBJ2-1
CASISRGYEQFF
TGTGCCAGTATCTCAAGAGGGTATGAGCAGTTCTTC
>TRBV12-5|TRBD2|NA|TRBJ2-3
CASGLGLAGGPSTDTQYF
TGTGCTAGTGGCCTTGGACTAGCGGGGGGGCCTAGCACAGATACGCAGTATTTT
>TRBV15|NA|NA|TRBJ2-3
CATSRGGPGDAQYF
TGTGCCACCAGCAGAGGGGGGCCGGGGGACGCGCAGTATTTT
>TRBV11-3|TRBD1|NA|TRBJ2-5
CASSPGTENQETQYF
TGTGCCAGCAGCCCCGGGACAGAGAACCAAGAGACCCAGTACTTC
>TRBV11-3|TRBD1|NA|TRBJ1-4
CASSPGRTGGFLGEKLFF
TGTGCCAGCAGCCCCGGAAGGACAGGGGGCTTCTTGGGGGAAAAACTGTTTTTT
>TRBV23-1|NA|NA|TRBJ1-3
CASSQPTRGQAGNTIYF
TGCGCCAGCAGTCAACCCACTCGCGGACAAGCTGGAAACACCATATATTTT
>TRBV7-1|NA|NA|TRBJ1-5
CASSTDSYQPQHF
TGTGCCAGCAGCACCGACAGCTATCAGCCCCAGCATTTT
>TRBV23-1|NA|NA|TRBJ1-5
CASSPDRTYQPQHF
TGCGCCAGCAGCCCTGACAGGACCTATCAGCCCCAGCATTTT
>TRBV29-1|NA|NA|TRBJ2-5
CSVEGRRREQETQYF
TGCAGCGTTGAAGGCCGCCGGCGGGAACAAGAGACCCAGTACTTC
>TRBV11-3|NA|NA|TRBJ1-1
CASSLFRFSRGTKAFF
TGTGCCAGCAGCTTGTTTCGGTTCTCCAGGGGCACTAAAGCTTTCTTT
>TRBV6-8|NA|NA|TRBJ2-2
CASSLGPSTGELFF
TGTGCCAGCAGCCTTGGACCTTCCACCGGGGAGCTGTTTTTT
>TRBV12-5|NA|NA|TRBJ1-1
CASTPLLYASAFF
TGTGCCAGCACCCCCCTCCTTTATGCCTCGGCTTTCTTT
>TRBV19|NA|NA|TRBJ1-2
CASSLQGKANYGYTF
TGTGCCTCCTCTCTGCAGGGAAAAGCTAACTATGGCTACACCTTC
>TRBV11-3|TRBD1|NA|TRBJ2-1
CASSLDGTADNEQFF
TGTGCCAGCAGCTTGGACGGGACAGCTGACAATGAGCAGTTCTTC